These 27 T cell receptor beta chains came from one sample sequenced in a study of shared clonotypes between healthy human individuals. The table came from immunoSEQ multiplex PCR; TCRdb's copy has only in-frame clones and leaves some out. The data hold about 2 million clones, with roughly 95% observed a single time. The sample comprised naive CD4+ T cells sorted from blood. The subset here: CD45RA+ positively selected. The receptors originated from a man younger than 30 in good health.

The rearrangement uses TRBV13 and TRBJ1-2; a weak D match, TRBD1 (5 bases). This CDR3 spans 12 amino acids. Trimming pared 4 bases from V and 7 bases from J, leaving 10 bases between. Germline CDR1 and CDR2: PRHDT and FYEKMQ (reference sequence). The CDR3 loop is CASSSGISGYTF. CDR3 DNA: TGTGCCAGCAGCTCAGGGATTTCTGGCTACACCTTC. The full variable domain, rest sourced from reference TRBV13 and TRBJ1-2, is AAGVIQSPRHLIKEKRETATLKCYPIPRHDTVYWYQQGPGQDPQFLISFYEKMQSDKGSIPDRFSAQQFSDYHSELNMSSLELGDSALYFCASSSGISGYTFGSGTRLTVV.

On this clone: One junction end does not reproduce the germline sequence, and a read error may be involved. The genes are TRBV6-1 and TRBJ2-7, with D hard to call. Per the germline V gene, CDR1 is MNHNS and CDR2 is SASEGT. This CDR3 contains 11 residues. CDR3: CASSRSYEQCF. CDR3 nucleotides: TGTGCCAGCAGCCGGTCCTACGAGCAGTGCTTC.

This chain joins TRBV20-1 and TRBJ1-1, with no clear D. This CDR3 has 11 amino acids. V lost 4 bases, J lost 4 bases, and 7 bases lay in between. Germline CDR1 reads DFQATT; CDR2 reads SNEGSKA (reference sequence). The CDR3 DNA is TGCAGTGCTACCTCCTTCACTGAAGCTTTCTTT. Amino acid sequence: CSATSFTEAFF.

In DNA, the CDR3 is TGTGCCACCAAGGGGGCTGGAGAGACCCAGTACTTC. Its protein product is CATKGAGETQYF. The V gene is TRBV10-3, the J gene TRBJ2-5; 7 nucleotides agree with TRBD1. This CDR3 comprises 12 residues. With V trimmed by 10 bases and J by 4 bases, 6 bases remained unmatched. Germline V gene lookup returns CDR1 ENHRY and CDR2 SYGVKD.

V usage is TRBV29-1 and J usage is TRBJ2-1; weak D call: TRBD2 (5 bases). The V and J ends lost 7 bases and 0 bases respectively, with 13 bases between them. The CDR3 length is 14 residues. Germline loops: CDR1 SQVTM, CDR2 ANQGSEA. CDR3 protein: CSAGLSSSYNEQFF. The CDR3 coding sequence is TGCAGCGCCGGACTCTCGAGCTCCTACAATGAGCAGTTCTTC.

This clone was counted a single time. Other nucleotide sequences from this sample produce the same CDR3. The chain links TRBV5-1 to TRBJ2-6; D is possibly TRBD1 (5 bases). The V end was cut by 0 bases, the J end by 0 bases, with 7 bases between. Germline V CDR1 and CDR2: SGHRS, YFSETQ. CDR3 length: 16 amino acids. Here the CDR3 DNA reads TGCGCCAGCAGCTTGGGACAGATCTCTGGGGCCAACGTCCTGACTTTC. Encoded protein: CASSLGQISGANVLTF.

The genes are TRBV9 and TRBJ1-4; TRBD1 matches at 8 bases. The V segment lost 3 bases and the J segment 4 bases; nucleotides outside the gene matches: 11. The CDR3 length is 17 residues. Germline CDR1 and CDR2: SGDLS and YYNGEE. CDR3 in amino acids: CASSGQGRINSNEKLFF. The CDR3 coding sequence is TGTGCCAGCAGCGGACAGGGGCGAATCAATAGTAATGAAAAACTGTTTTTT.

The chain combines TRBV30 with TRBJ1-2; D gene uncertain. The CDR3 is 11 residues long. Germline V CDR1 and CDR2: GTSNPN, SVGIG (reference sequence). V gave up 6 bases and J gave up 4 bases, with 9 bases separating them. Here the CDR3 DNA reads TGTGCCTGCGGGGAAAGCTATGGCTACACCTTC. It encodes CACGESYGYTF.

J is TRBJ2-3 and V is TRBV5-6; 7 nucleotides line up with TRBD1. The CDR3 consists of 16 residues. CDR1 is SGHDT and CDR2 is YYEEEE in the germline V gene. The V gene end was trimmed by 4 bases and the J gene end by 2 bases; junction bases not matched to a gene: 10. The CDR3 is CASSHIPGQLTDTQYF. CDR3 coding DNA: TGTGCCAGCAGCCATATACCGGGACAGCTCACAGATACGCAGTATTTT.

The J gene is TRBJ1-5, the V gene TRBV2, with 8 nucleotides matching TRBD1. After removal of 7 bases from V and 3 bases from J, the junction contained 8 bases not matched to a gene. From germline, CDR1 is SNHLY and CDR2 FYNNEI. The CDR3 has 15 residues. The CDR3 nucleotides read TGTGCCAGCAATTGGGGACAGGTCGACAATCAGCCCCAGCATTTT. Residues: CASNWGQVDNQPQHF.

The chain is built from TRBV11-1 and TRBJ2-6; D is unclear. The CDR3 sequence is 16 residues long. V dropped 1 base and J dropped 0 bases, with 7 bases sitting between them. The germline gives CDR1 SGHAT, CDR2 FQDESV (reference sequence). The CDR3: CASSLERDSGANVLTF. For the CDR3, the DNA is TGTGCCAGCAGCTTAGAGAGAGACTCTGGGGCCAACGTCCTGACTTTC.

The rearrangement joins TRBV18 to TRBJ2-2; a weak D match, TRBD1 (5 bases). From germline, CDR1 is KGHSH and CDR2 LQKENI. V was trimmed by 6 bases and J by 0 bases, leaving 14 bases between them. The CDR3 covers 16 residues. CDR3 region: CASSPLQGSNTGELFF. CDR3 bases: TGTGCCAGCTCTCCTCTTCAGGGCTCGAACACCGGGGAGCTGTTTTTT.

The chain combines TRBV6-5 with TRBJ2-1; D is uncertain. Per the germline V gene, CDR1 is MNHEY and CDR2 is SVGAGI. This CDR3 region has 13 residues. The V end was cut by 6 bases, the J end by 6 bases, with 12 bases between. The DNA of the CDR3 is TGTGCCAGCAGGACCCCCAAAGGCAATGAGCAGTTCTTC. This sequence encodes CASRTPKGNEQFF.

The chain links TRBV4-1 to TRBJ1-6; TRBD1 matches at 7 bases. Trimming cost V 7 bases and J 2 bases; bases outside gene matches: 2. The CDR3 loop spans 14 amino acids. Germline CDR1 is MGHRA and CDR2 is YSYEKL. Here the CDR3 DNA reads TGCGCCAGCACCCAGGGGGCCTATAATTCACCCCTCCACTTT. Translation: CASTQGAYNSPLHF.

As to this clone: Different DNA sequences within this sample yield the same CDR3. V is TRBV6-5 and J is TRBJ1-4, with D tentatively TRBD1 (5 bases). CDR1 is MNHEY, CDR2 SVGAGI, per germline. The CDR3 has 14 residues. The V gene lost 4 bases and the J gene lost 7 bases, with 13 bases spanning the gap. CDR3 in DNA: TGTGCCAGCAGTTCCGGGGGACTTGGTGAAAAACTGTTTTTT. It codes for CASSSGGLGEKLFF.

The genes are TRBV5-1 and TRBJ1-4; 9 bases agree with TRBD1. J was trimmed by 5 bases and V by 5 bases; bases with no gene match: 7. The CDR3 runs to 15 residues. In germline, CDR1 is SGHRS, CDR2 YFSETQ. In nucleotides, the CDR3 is TGCGCCAGCAGGGTTTGGGGACAGGGAAATGAAAAACTGTTTTTT. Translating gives CASRVWGQGNEKLFF.

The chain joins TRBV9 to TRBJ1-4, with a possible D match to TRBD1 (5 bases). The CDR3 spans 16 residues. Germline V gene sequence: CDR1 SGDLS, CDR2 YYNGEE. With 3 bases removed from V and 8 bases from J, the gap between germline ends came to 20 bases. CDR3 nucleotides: TGTGCCAGCAGCGAGGGACTGGGGCAGGGAAAGGAAAAACTGTTTTTT. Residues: CASSEGLGQGKEKLFF.

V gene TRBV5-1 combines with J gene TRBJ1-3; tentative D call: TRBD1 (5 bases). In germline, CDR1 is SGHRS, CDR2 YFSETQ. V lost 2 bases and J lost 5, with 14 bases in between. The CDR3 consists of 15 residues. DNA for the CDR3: TGCGCCAGCAGCTTAGACACACGGGGCAGAAACACCATATATTTT. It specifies CASSLDTRGRNTIYF. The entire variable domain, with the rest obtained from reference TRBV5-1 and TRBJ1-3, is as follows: KAGVTQTPRYLIKTRGQQVTLSCSPISGHRSVSWYQQTPGQGLQFLFEYFSETQRNKGNFPGRFSGRQFSNSRSEMNVSTLELGDSALYLCASSLDTRGRNTIYFGEGSWLTVV.

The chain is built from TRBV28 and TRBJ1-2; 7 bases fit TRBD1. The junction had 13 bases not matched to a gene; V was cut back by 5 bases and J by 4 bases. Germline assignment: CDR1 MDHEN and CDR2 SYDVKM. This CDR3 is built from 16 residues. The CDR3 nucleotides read TGTGCCAGCAGTACCCCCGGGACAGTATTTTTCTATGGCTACACCTTC. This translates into CASSTPGTVFFYGYTF.

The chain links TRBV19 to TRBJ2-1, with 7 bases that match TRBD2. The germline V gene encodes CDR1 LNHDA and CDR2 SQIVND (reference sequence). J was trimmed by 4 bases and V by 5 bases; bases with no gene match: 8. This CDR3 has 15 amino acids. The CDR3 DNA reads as TGTGCCAGTAGTTTTAGCGGGCCTGGATACAATGAGCAGTTCTTC. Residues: CASSFSGPGYNEQFF.

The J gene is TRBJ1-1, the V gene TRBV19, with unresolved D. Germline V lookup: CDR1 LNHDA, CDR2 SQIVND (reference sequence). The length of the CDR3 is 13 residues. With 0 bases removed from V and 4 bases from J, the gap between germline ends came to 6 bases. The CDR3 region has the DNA TGTGCCAGTAGTATAGATGAGGGCACTGAAGCTTTCTTT. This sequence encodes CASSIDEGTEAFF.

CDR3 residues: CACGTSGRLREGEQYF. The CDR3 region has the DNA TGTGCCTGCGGGACTAGCGGGAGATTGCGGGAGGGCGAGCAGTACTTC. The V and J genes are TRBV30 and TRBJ2-7; 14 bases agree with TRBD2. The V and J ends lost 6 bases and 6 bases, in that order; junction bases with no gene match: 13. This CDR3 contains 16 residues. The germline gives CDR1 GTSNPN, CDR2 SVGIG (reference sequence). Drawing the rest from reference TRBV30 and TRBJ2-7, the complete variable domain is SQTIHQWPATLVQPVGSPLSLECTVEGTSNPNLYWYRQAAGRGLQLLFYSVGIGQISSEVPQNLSASRPQDRQFILSSKKLLLSDSGFYLCACGTSGRLREGEQYFGPGTRLTVT.

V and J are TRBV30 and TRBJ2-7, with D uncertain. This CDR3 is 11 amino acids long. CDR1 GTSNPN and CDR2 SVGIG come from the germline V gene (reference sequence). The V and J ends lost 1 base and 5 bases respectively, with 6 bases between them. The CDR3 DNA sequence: TGTGCCTGGAGTGAAAGACACGAGCAGTACTTC. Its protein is CAWSERHEQYF.

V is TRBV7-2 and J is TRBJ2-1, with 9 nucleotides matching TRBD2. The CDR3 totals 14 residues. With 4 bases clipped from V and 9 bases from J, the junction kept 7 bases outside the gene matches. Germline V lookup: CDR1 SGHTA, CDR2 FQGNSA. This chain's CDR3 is CASSSMGLAVEQFF. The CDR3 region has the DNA TGTGCCAGCAGCTCGATGGGACTAGCAGTTGAGCAGTTCTTC.

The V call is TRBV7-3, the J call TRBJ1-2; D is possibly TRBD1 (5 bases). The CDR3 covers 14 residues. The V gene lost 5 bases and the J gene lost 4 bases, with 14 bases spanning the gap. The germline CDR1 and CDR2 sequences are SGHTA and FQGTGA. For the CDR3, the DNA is TGTGCCAGCAGCCGGATTGACAGCCTCTATGGCTACACCTTC. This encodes CASSRIDSLYGYTF.

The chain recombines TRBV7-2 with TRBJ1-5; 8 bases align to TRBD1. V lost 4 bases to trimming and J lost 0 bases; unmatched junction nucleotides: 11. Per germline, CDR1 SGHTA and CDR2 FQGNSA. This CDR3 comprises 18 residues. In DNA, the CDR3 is TGTGCCAGCAGCTCGGGACAGGCCGTGCAATATAGCAATCAGCCCCAGCATTTT. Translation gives CASSSGQAVQYSNQPQHF. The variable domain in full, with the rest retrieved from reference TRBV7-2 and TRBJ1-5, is GAGVSQSPSNKVTEKGKDVELRCDPISGHTALYWYRQSLGQGLEFLIYFQGNSAPDKSGLPSDRFSAERTGGSVSTLTIQRTQQEDSAVYLCASSSGQAVQYSNQPQHFGDGTRLSIL.

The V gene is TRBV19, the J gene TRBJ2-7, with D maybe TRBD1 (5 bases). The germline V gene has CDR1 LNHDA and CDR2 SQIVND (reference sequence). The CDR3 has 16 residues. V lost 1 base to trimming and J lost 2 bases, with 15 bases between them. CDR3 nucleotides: TGTGCCAGTAGTATAGGGCTCCAAGACAGCACCTACGAGCAGTACTTC. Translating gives CASSIGLQDSTYEQYF.